This T cell receptor beta chain was sequenced for a study of CXCR3-negative and CXCR3-positive naive CD8 T cells (dated by TCRdb to between 2018 and 2020). Background for the entire study: About 150 million TRB reads were obtained in total, roughly 1.5 +/- 0.3 million reads per library. TRBV-TRBJ cluster analysis included naive subsets from roughly 5 donors and memory cells from 3 donors. Diversity and physicochemical repertoire analyses covered roughly ten donors pooled from two independent experiments.

The sequencer was a NextSeq 550. The Human TCR Profiling Kit (MiLaboratory) was used to make UMI-labeled 5' RACE TRB cDNA libraries. cDNA synthesis used the entire amount of extracted RNA, and PCR amplification then used the entire amount of cDNA produced. Libraries were prepared in parallel using an identical number of PCR cycles. Processing in the source paper ran as follows. With a minimum of two reads required per UMI, MIGEC and MiXCR pulled out about 53,000 +/- 10,000 unique UMI-labeled TRB cDNA molecules from each library. On average, each library contained 40,000 +/- 10,000 functional in-frame TRB CDR3 nucleotide clonotypes without stop codons. After downsampling to 5000 UMI-labeled TRB molecules per sample, diversity metrics such as normalized Shannon-Wiener and Chao1 were calculated in VDJtools. For the central five CDR3 residues, VDJtools calculated physicochemical properties weighted by clonotype size, namely interaction energy, strength, volume and Kidera factor 4. TCRdb reprocessed the reads and assigns one entry to each CDR3 protein sequence, leaving out DNA. The V and J calls, along with clone size, are taken from TCRdb and not from the paper's own processing. This sample's table contains 120,000 to 150,000 distinct CDR3 sequences. In total, the top ten clones hold about 0.28% of the sample.

General study outcomes and caveats: Freshly isolated PBMCs were used for most assays because CXCR3 expression partially decreased after cryopreservation. Comparably high repertoire diversity was found in both naive subsets, whereas much lower repertoire diversity was found in memory CD8+ T cells. Because surface CD5, which is linked to self-reactivity in mice, was comparable between the naive subsets, TCR interaction strength was also inferred from TRB CDR3 physicochemical properties. TRBV-TRBJ usage was similar between naive CXCR3-negative and CXCR3-positive cells from the same donor, while memory cells showed distinct patterns. TRB CDR3s from CXCR3-positive naive cells showed higher hydrophobicity (lower Kidera factor 4), lower energy, and higher strength and volume indices than CXCR3-negative naive cells.

On this clonotype itself: It lacks a known antigen.

For every CD8+ T cell subset, fewer than 350,000 cells were flow-sorted straight into RLT lysis buffer, and each subset was sorted in triplicate. To exclude memory contaminants, naive CD8+ T cells were stringently defined as CD45RO-CCR7+CD27+CD95-. Peripheral blood mononuclear cells were isolated from buffy coats using standard density gradient centrifugation. A FACSAria III was used to flow-sort naive CD8+ T cells into CXCR3-negative and CXCR3-positive populations. Total RNA was extracted from sorted cells using an RNeasy Mini Kit. The germline V gene specifies SQVTM as CDR1 and ANQGSEA as CDR2. The CDR3 contains 13 residues, cysteine and phenylalanine counted. DNA for this receptor is not on file.

The TCR was taken from a human donor in good health. Some clones in this sample may be carry-over from other donors' samples. The sample comprised naive CXCR3+ CD8+ T cells from blood. This specimen's cell subset or site label, interpreted: CD45RO-CCR7+CD27+CD95- naive CD8+ T cells expressing CXCR3 (TNR3+). The chain uses TRBV29-1 and TRBJ2-5; without DNA, the TCRdb call of TRBD2 cannot be checked. CDR3 region: CSVEQGLAMVQYF. When the CDR3 is completed using the reference TRBV29-1 and TRBJ2-5 genes on either side, the full variable domain is SAVISQKPSRDICQRGTSLTIQCQVDSQVTMMFWYRQQPGQSLTLIATANQGSEATYESGFVIDKFPISRPNLTFSTLTVSNMSPEDSSIYLCSVEQGLAMVQYFGPGTRLLVL.